This TCR beta chain was profiled in a study of blood T cell repertoires in COVID-19. Study information: Acute and convalescent COVID-19 specimens originated in the United States, Italy and Spain.

Original handling: Amplification of reference gene primers was used by the study to estimate nucleated cell counts. Assay used: immunoSEQ multiplex PCR; TCRdb lists only in-frame clones, some missing. V, J and clone size are taken as reported in that table, and D and trimming were inferred from the DNA itself. The sample carries tens of thousands of clones, about four fifths recorded once. Sequences were obtained from peripheral blood. The TCR was taken from a man aged 50-60 years with active or convalescent COVID-19.

The CDR3 spells CASSSGTASYEQYV. CDR3 coding DNA: TGTGCCAGCAGTTCCGGGACAGCCTCCTACGAGCAGTACGTC. The chain uses TRBV28 and TRBJ2-7; 7 nucleotides agree with TRBD1. Germline CDR1 and CDR2: MDHEN and SYDVKM. The CDR3 covers 14 residues. After removal of 4 bases from V and 0 bases from J, the junction contained 3 bases not matched to a gene.